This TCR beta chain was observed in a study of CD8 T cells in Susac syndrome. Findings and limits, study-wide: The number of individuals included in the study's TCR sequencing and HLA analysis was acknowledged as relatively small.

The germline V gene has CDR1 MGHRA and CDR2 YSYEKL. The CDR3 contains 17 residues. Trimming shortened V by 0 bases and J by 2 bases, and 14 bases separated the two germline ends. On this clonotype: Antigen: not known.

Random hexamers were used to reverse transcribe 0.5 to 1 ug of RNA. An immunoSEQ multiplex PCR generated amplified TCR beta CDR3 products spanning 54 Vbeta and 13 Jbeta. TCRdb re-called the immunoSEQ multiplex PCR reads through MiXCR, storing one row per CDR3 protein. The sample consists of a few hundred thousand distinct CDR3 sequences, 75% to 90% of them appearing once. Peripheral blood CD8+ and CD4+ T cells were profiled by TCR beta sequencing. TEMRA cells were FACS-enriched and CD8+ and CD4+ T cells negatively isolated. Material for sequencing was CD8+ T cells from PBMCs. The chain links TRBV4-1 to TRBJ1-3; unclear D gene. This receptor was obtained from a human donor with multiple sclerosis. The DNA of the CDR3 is TGCGCCAGCAGCCAAGATGTAAGAATGGTAGCTGGAAACACCATATATTTT. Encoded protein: CASSQDVRMVAGNTIYF.